This TCR beta chain emerged from a study of blood T cell repertoires in COVID-19. Profiling relied on immunoSEQ multiplex PCR, and the TCRdb table lists in-frame clones only, not all of them. The sample lists 140,000 to 150,000 clones; approximately 87% were seen once. Material for sequencing was PBMCs or T cells enriched from blood (not recorded which). This receptor was obtained from a man in his fifties or sixties who had recovered from COVID-19.

CDR3 loop: CASSPDRGQLYEQYF. CDR3 sequence (DNA): TGTGCCAGCTCACCTGACAGGGGGCAGTTGTACGAGCAGTACTTC. The rearrangement joins TRBV18 to TRBJ2-7, with 10 bases lining up with TRBD1. This CDR3 region has 15 residues. Germline V lookup: CDR1 KGHSH, CDR2 LQKENI. J was trimmed by 4 bases and V by 3 bases; bases with no gene match: 6. The variable domain in full, with the rest retrieved from reference TRBV18 and TRBJ2-7, is NAGVMQNPRHLVRRRGQEARLRCSPMKGHSHVYWYRQLPEEGLKFMVYLQKENIIDESGMPKERFSAEFPKEGPSILRIQQVVRGDSAAYFCASSPDRGQLYEQYFGPGTRLTVT.